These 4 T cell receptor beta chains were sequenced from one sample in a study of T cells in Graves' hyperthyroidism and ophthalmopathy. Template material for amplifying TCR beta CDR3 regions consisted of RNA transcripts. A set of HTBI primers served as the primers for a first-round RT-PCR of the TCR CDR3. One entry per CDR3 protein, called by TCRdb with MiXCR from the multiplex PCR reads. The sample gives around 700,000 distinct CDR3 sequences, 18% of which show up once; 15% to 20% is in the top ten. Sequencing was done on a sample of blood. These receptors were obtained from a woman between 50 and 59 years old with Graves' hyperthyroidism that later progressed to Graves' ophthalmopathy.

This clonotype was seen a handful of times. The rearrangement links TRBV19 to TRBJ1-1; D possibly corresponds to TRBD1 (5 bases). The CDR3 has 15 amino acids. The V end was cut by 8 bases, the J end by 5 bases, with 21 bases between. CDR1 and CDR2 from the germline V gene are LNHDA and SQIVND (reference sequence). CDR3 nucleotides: TGTGCCAGTTTACTAGCTGGGCAGGGCAATACTGAAGCTTTCTTT. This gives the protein CASLLAGQGNTEAFF.

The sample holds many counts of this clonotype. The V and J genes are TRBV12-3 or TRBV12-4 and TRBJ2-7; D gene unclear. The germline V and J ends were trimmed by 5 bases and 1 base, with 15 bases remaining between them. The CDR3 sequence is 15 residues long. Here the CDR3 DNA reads TGTGCCAGCAGTCCGCGACATAGTCGGTCCTACGAGCAGTACTTC. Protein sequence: CASSPRHSRSYEQYF.

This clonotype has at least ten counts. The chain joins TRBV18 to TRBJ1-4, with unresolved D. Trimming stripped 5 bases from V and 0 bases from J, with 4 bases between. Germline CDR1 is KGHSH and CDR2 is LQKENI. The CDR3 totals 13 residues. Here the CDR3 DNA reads TGTGCCAGCTCAGAAGCAACTAATGAAAAACTGTTTTTT. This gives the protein CASSEATNEKLFF. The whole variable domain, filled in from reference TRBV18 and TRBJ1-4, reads NAGVMQNPRHLVRRRGQEARLRCSPMKGHSHVYWYRQLPEEGLKFMVYLQKENIIDESGMPKERFSAEFPKEGPSILRIQQVVRGDSAAYFCASSEATNEKLFFGSGTQLSVL.

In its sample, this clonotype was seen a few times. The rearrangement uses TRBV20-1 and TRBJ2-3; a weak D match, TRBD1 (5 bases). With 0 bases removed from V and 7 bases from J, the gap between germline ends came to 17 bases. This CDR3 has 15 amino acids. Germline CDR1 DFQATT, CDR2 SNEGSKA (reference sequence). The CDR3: CSAREGPGGVHTQYF. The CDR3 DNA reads TGCAGTGCTAGAGAGGGGCCAGGTGGGGTTCATACGCAGTATTTT.